Described below is a single TCR beta chain sequence and its context. Sequencing of TCR beta drew on CD8+ and CD4+ T cells from blood. Treatment-naive patients with stable or active relapsing-remitting disease were the multiple sclerosis controls. TEMRA cells were enriched by FACS, and CD4+ and CD8+ T cells were negatively isolated. The RNA, about 0.45 to 1 ug, was put through reverse transcription using random hexamers. The authors amplified TCR beta CDR3 across 54 Vbeta and 13 Jbeta using immunoSEQ multiplex PCR. TCRdb processed the immunoSEQ multiplex PCR reads anew with MiXCR; each CDR3 protein has one entry. The table includes 160,000 or so distinct CDR3 sequences, less than 97% detected once. The entry originates in a study of CD8 T cells in Susac syndrome. The origin of this receptor is a human donor with multiple sclerosis. The sample was CD8+ T cells from PBMCs.

The CDR3 here is CASTTGGAEAFF. CDR3 DNA sequence: TGTGCCAGCACCACGGGGGGGGCTGAAGCTTTCTTT. The chain links TRBV6-5 to TRBJ1-1, with D possibly matching TRBD1 (5 bases). The germline CDR1 and CDR2 sequences are MNHEY and SVGAGI. V was trimmed by 7 bases and J by 6 bases, leaving 12 bases between them. This CDR3 contains 12 residues.